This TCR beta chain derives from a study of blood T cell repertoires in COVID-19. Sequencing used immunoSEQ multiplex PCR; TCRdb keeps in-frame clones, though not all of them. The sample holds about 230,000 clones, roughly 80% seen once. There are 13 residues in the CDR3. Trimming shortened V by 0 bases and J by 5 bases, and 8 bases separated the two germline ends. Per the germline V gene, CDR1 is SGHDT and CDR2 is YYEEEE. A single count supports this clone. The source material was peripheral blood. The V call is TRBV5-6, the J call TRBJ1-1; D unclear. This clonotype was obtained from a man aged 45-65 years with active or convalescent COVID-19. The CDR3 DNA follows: TGTGCCAGCAGCTTGGTGGCAGGTACTGAAGCTTTCTTT. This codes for CASSLVAGTEAFF.